What follows are 32 T cell receptor beta chains derived from one specimen sequenced in a study of blood T cell repertoires in COVID-19. Generated by immunoSEQ multiplex PCR, the TCRdb table keeps only in-frame clones and is missing some. This table has around 130,000 clones, over 80% appearing once. The sample was peripheral blood. The receptors come from a man aged 35 to 55 with active or convalescent COVID-19.

This sequence joins TRBV6-4 and TRBJ2-5, with D tentatively TRBD1 (6 bases). The CDR3 covers 15 residues. Germline CDR1 and CDR2: MRHNA and SNTAGT. Trimming removed 3 bases at V and 5 bases at J, with 16 bases between. CDR3 sequence (DNA): TGTGCCAGCAGTGAACCGGACAGAGGGCTGGAGACCCAGTACTTC. Protein product: CASSEPDRGLETQYF.

The chain is built from TRBV7-3 and TRBJ2-1; the D gene is possibly TRBD2 (6 bases). The CDR3 has 13 amino acids. The germline gives CDR1 SGHTA, CDR2 FQGTGA. V gave up 3 bases and J gave up 4 bases, with 7 bases separating them. The DNA for the CDR3 is TGTGCCAGCAGCTTGGGGACTTACAATGAGCAGTTCTTC. Translation gives CASSLGTYNEQFF.

The genes are TRBV7-9 and TRBJ1-2; D is possibly TRBD1 (6 bases). Trimming stripped 5 bases from V and 2 bases from J, with 15 bases between. Germline CDR1 reads SEHNR; CDR2 reads FQNEAQ (reference sequence). The CDR3 totals 15 residues. In nucleotides, the CDR3 is TGTGCCAGCAGCCCCCGGGACATTGGCAACTATGGCTACACCTTC. This sequence encodes CASSPRDIGNYGYTF. Supplemented by reference TRBV7-9 and TRBJ1-2, the full variable domain reads DTGVSQNPRHKITKRGQNVTFRCDPISEHNRLYWYRQTLGQGPEFLTYFQNEAQLEKSRLLSDRFSAERPKGSFSTLEIQRTEQGDSAMYLCASSPRDIGNYGYTFGSGTRLTVV.

This chain connects TRBV5-1 to TRBJ1-2, with TRBD1 identical over 8 bases. V lost 0 bases, J lost 6 bases, and 4 bases stayed unmatched. This CDR3 is built from 14 residues. Germline lookup yields CDR1 SGHRS and CDR2 YFSETQ. CDR3 region: CASSLGGQDHGYTF. DNA for the CDR3: TGCGCCAGCAGCTTGGGGGGACAGGACCATGGCTACACCTTC.

The genes are TRBV2 and TRBJ2-3, with D tentatively TRBD2 (5 bases). The CDR3 is made up of 12 amino acids. V gave up 2 bases and J gave up 10 bases, with 10 bases separating them. CDR1 and CDR2 (germline): SNHLY, FYNNEI. This CDR3 reads CASSEREGPQYF. The CDR3 bases are TGTGCCAGCAGTGAACGGGAAGGGCCGCAGTATTTT.

The rearrangement joins TRBV2 to TRBJ1-6; possibly TRBD1 for D (6 bases). From germline, CDR1 is SNHLY and CDR2 FYNNEI. The CDR3 extends over 13 amino acids. V dropped 6 bases and J dropped 6 bases, with 9 bases sitting between them. This chain's CDR3 is CASRRTANSPLHF. CDR3 coding DNA: TGTGCCAGCAGGCGGACAGCTAATTCACCCCTCCACTTT.

V gene TRBV3-1 (or the pseudogene TRBV3-2) combines with J gene TRBJ2-1; weak D call: TRBD2 (6 bases). The CDR3 is 16 residues long. Deletions cut 1 base from V and 9 bases from J, with 19 bases between. Germline-derived CDR1 and CDR2 are LGHDT and YNNKEL (reference sequence). CDR3 nucleotides: TGTGCCAGCAGCCAAGTTACGGCGTTCCTGGGGGGTGAGCAGTTCTTC. This sequence encodes CASSQVTAFLGGEQFF.

The chain carries TRBV2 and TRBJ1-2; no reliable D call. This CDR3 is 13 amino acids long. The V and J ends lost 5 bases and 4 bases respectively, with 11 bases between them. CDR1 is SNHLY, CDR2 FYNNEI, per germline. Written as DNA, the CDR3 is TGTGCCAGCAGTCAGGATACATTCTATGGCTACACCTTC. Protein product: CASSQDTFYGYTF.

This clone was detected once. The gene calls are TRBV4-3 and TRBJ1-5; TRBD1 is a possible D gene (6 bases). The CDR3 covers 20 residues. Germline values: CDR1 LGHNA, CDR2 YSLEER. Deletions cut 4 bases from V and 0 bases from J, with 25 bases between. The CDR3 sequence: CASSPSWWAGADYSNQPQHF. The CDR3 DNA reads TGCGCCAGCAGCCCCTCTTGGTGGGCAGGGGCAGATTATAGCAATCAGCCCCAGCATTTT.

V gene TRBV4-3 combines with J gene TRBJ1-3; 9 bases agree with TRBD1. V was pared by 4 bases and J by 1 base, with 8 bases of the junction left unmatched. The CDR3 consists of 17 residues. Germline loops: CDR1 LGHNA, CDR2 YSLEER. This CDR3 is CASSRILGTGSGNTIYF. CDR3 DNA: TGCGCCAGCAGCCGGATCTTGGGGACAGGGTCTGGAAACACCATATATTTT.

The chain uses TRBV12-3 or TRBV12-4 and TRBJ1-1, with unresolved D. The length of the CDR3 is 13 residues. V dropped 3 bases and J dropped 1 base, with 6 bases sitting between them. This CDR3 is CASSFPGNTEAFF. In DNA, the CDR3 is TGTGCCAGCAGTTTTCCCGGGAACACTGAAGCTTTCTTT.

This clone came up once. The sample contains more than one DNA sequence encoding this CDR3. The chain uses TRBV9 and TRBJ2-2, with D possibly TRBD1 on 5 matching bases. The germline V gene encodes CDR1 SGDLS and CDR2 YYNGEE. Between the trimmed V and J ends, which lost 0 bases and 1 base, there was a span of 10 bases. The CDR3 extends over 16 amino acids. CDR3 loop: CASSVALGRNTGELFF. DNA for the CDR3: TGTGCCAGCAGCGTAGCGTTGGGGCGGAACACCGGGGAGCTGTTTTTT. The full variable domain, in which reference TRBV9 and TRBJ2-2 provide the parts outside the CDR3, is DSGVTQTPKHLITATGQRVTLRCSPRSGDLSVYWYQQSLDQGLQFLIQYYNGEERAKGNILERFSAQQFPDLHSELNLSSLELGDSALYFCASSVALGRNTGELFFGEGSRLTVL.

J is TRBJ1-2 and V is TRBV7-2; the D gene is possibly TRBD1 (6 bases). Germline V gives CDR1 SGHTA, CDR2 FQGNSA. This CDR3 region has 18 residues. Trimming stripped 5 bases from V and 6 bases from J, with 28 bases between. DNA of the CDR3: TGTGCCAGCAGCCCCAGGGAAGTCGGGACACCTCCCAAGGATGGCTACACCTTC. Encoded protein: CASSPREVGTPPKDGYTF.

The V call is TRBV5-6, the J call TRBJ2-2; the match to TRBD1 covers 7 bases. The length of the CDR3 is 14 residues. Germline CDR1 SGHDT, CDR2 YYEEEE. J gave up 3 bases and V 5 bases, and 4 bases lay outside the gene matches. The CDR3 region has the DNA TGTGCCAGCAGAACAGGGGAGCACACCGGGGAGCTGTTTTTT. This codes for CASRTGEHTGELFF. The complete variable domain, with remaining parts taken from reference TRBV5-6 and TRBJ2-2, reads DAGVTQSPTHLIKTRGQQVTLRCSPKSGHDTVSWYQQALGQGPQFIFQYYEEEERQRGNFPDRFSGHQFPNYSSELNVNALLLGDSALYLCASRTGEHTGELFFGEGSRLTVL.

The chain couples TRBV6-5 to TRBJ1-5; D unclear. The germline gives CDR1 MNHEY, CDR2 SVGAGI. V dropped 4 bases and J dropped 3 bases, with 13 bases sitting between them. The CDR3 spans 15 residues. The CDR3 loop reads CASSLTRQFNQPQHF. CDR3 sequence (DNA): TGTGCCAGCAGTTTAACGAGGCAGTTCAATCAGCCCCAGCATTTT.

The chain joins TRBV24-1 to TRBJ1-2; weak D call: TRBD1 (5 bases). V lost 2 bases and J lost 6, with 9 bases in between. CDR1 KGHDR and CDR2 SFDVKD come from the germline V gene. The CDR3 is 13 residues long. The CDR3 region is CATSDSGGDGYTF. The CDR3 DNA follows: TGTGCCACCAGTGATTCAGGAGGGGATGGCTACACCTTC.

CDR3 nucleotide sequence: TGTGCCAGCAACCGGGACAGGGGGCGGAACACCGGGGAGCTGTTTTTT. Protein sequence: CASNRDRGRNTGELFF. The chain links TRBV5-8 to TRBJ2-2, with TRBD1 identical over 12 bases. CDR3 length equals 16 residues. CDR1 is SGHTS and CDR2 is YDEGEE in the germline V gene. The trim removed 6 bases at V and 1 base at J, leaving 4 bases unmatched.

CDR3 bases: TGCGCCAGCAGCCCCGGGGCAGGGCGGGGTTCGGGCACTGAAGCTTTCTTT. It translates to CASSPGAGRGSGTEAFF. V and J are TRBV5-1 and TRBJ1-1; D perhaps matches TRBD1 (5 bases). Between the trimmed V and J ends, which lost 4 bases and 4 bases, there was a span of 23 bases. CDR3 length: 17 residues. CDR1 is SGHRS and CDR2 is YFSETQ in the germline V gene.

The CDR3 region has the DNA TGTGCCACCAGTGAGAGCCTCACAGATACGCAGTATTTT. Translation gives CATSESLTDTQYF. The V call is TRBV24-1, the J call TRBJ2-3, with unresolved D. V lost 4 bases and J lost 2, with 6 bases in between. The CDR3 covers 13 residues. CDR1 and CDR2 (germline): KGHDR, SFDVKD.

This clone has just a few counts. The V call is TRBV18, the J call TRBJ1-1; D is perhaps TRBD1 (6 bases). CDR1 is KGHSH, CDR2 LQKENI, per germline. Between the trimmed V and J ends, which lost 4 bases and 1 base, there was a span of 7 bases. This CDR3 region has 13 residues. CDR3 protein: CASSQGQNTEAFF. In DNA form, the CDR3 reads TGTGCCAGCTCACAGGGACAGAACACTGAAGCTTTCTTT.

CDR3 in DNA: TGCAGTGCAACAGGGGTCGGGGAGCTGTTTTTT. Protein: CSATGVGELFF. This chain uses TRBV20-1 with TRBJ2-2, with 7 bases aligning to TRBD1. V was clipped by 6 bases and J by 7 bases; unmatched bases: 2. Germline values: CDR1 DFQATT, CDR2 SNEGSKA (reference sequence). This CDR3 has 11 residues.

The rearrangement links TRBV7-2 to TRBJ1-6; TRBD1 agrees at 11 bases. The germline CDR1 and CDR2 sequences are SGHTA and FQGNSA. The V segment lost 2 bases and the J segment 0 bases; nucleotides outside the gene matches: 6. This CDR3 is 19 amino acids long. Here the CDR3 DNA reads TGTGCCAGCAGCTTATGGGGGACAGGGGGGTACTCCTATAATTCACCCCTCCACTTT. It is translated as CASSLWGTGGYSYNSPLHF.

The genes are TRBV27 and TRBJ2-6; 7 bases are a match to TRBD2. Per germline, CDR1 MNHEY and CDR2 SMNVEV (reference sequence). The CDR3 runs to 18 residues. V shed 2 bases, J shed 0 bases, and the junction held 7 bases outside the gene matches. The CDR3 protein is CASSLIGGVVSGANVLTF. CDR3 coding DNA: TGTGCCAGCAGTTTAATTGGGGGGGTAGTCTCTGGGGCCAACGTCCTGACTTTC.

This clone has a single count. The genes are TRBV11-2 and TRBJ2-7; D gene unclear. Trimming took off 3 bases at V and 4 bases at J, with 4 bases between the two ends. CDR1 and CDR2 (germline): SGHAT, FQNNGV. CDR3 size: 11 residues. CDR3 bases: TGTGCCAGCAGCTTCGCGTACGAGCAGTACTTC. The encoded protein is CASSFAYEQYF.

This clone was seen only once. The rearrangement uses TRBV3-1 (or the pseudogene TRBV3-2) and TRBJ2-7; D may be TRBD1 (5 bases). V was shortened by 3 bases and J by 5 bases, with 5 bases between the two germline ends. Germline CDR1 and CDR2: LGHDT and YNNKEL (reference sequence). The CDR3 totals 11 residues. CDR3 in DNA: TGTGCCAGCAGCCACAGGGACGAGCAGTACTTC. It encodes CASSHRDEQYF.

V is TRBV9 and J is TRBJ2-4; TRBD1 agrees at 8 bases. The CDR3 sequence is 15 residues long. With V trimmed by 0 bases and J by 5 bases, 4 bases remained unmatched. Germline CDR1 SGDLS, CDR2 YYNGEE. CDR3 in amino acids: CASSVGGQVENIQYF. In nucleotides, the CDR3 is TGTGCCAGCAGCGTAGGGGGACAGGTTGAAAACATTCAGTACTTC. Based on the CDR3 plus reference TRBV9 and TRBJ2-4, the full variable domain is DSGVTQTPKHLITATGQRVTLRCSPRSGDLSVYWYQQSLDQGLQFLIQYYNGEERAKGNILERFSAQQFPDLHSELNLSSLELGDSALYFCASSVGGQVENIQYFGAGTRLSVL.

This clone occurred once. The chain couples TRBV7-2 to TRBJ2-7; 10 bases align to TRBD1. CDR1 SGHTA and CDR2 FQGNSA come from the germline V gene. The CDR3 sequence is 14 residues long. Losses at the gene ends were 5 bases for V and 4 bases for J; bases not matched to a gene: 5. DNA of the CDR3: TGTGCCAGCAGCCGGGACAGGGGCGGATACGAGCAGTACTTC. It specifies CASSRDRGGYEQYF.

The chain joins TRBV3-1 (or the pseudogene TRBV3-2) to TRBJ2-3; TRBD2 is a possible D gene (6 bases). Trimming removed 0 bases at V and 1 base at J, with 8 bases between. Germline lookup yields CDR1 LGHDT and CDR2 YNNKEL (reference sequence). This CDR3 is 15 amino acids long. CDR3 loop: CASSQDPGGTDTQYF. The CDR3 coding sequence is TGTGCCAGCAGCCAAGATCCGGGGGGCACAGATACGCAGTATTTT.

J is TRBJ2-7 and V is TRBV3-1 (or the pseudogene TRBV3-2); TRBD1 agrees at 10 bases. Germline V gene sequence: CDR1 LGHDT, CDR2 YNNKEL (reference sequence). The CDR3 runs 17 residues. The V and J ends lost 1 base and 7 bases, in that order; junction bases with no gene match: 13. DNA of the CDR3: TGTGCCAGCAGCCAAGTGCCTTCGGGACAGGGGACGAGGGAGCAGTACTTC. Amino acid sequence: CASSQVPSGQGTREQYF.

This chain connects TRBV6-5 to TRBJ1-1; D perhaps matches TRBD1 (5 bases). Germline V lookup: CDR1 MNHEY, CDR2 SVGAGI. This CDR3 is 14 amino acids long. Trimming cost V 4 bases and J 1 base, with 10 bases left between them. The CDR3 sequence is CASSFGHGNTEAFF. The DNA of the CDR3 is TGTGCCAGCAGTTTTGGACACGGGAACACTGAAGCTTTCTTT.

This chain links TRBV6-5 with TRBJ2-5; 8 bases line up with TRBD2. There are 12 residues in the CDR3. Germline lookup yields CDR1 MNHEY and CDR2 SVGAGI. The CDR3, as DNA: TGTGCGACTAGGGCGGGGGGAGAGACCCAGTACTTC. This translates into CATRAGGETQYF.

V and J are TRBV6-6 and TRBJ2-7, with 7 nucleotides matching TRBD2. The V gene end was trimmed by 5 bases and the J gene end by 0 bases; junction bases not matched to a gene: 1. The CDR3 totals 13 residues. Germline values: CDR1 MNHNY, CDR2 SVGAGI (reference sequence). The CDR3 protein is CASSRGGSYEQYF. The CDR3 DNA sequence: TGTGCCAGCAGTCGCGGGGGCTCCTACGAGCAGTACTTC.